The subject of this entry is one T cell receptor beta chain. The antigen is not known. The method was immunoSEQ multiplex PCR; TCRdb's version includes in-frame clones alone and lacks a portion of them. The table has about 180,000 clones, 88% seen once. Trimming removed 2 bases from V and 1 base from J, with 9 bases in between. The CDR3 length is 14 residues. CDR1 is GTSNPN, CDR2 SVGIG, per germline (reference sequence). These data are taken from a study of T cell responses to AZD1222 COVID-19 vaccine. General study results and limits: Spike was spanned by vaccine-associated CD4 TCRs, which were dominant at 160-218 and 743-854. Repertoires were obtained solely post-peak T cell response. Nearly half of spike-specific TCRs reportedly go after variant regions that carry no mutations.

This chain links TRBV30 with TRBJ1-5, with a weak D call TRBD1 (6 bases). This sample comprised peripheral blood, obtained on day 0 of AZD1222 vaccination. The receptor comes from an adult in good health. The CDR3 here is CAWSRGTSNQPQHF. Written as DNA, the CDR3 is TGTGCCTGGAGTAGAGGGACAAGCAATCAGCCCCAGCATTTT.